The 29 T cell receptor beta chains below were found in one sample sequenced in a study of cytomegalovirus exposure and HLA in healthy donors. PCR primers comprised 60 Vbeta and 13 Jbeta primers. The protocol was immunoSEQ multiplex PCR, while the TCRdb copy is restricted to in-frame clones and leaves out a portion. The repertoire holds some 150,000 clones, with more than 65% as singletons. Material: PBMCs. These receptors came from a woman under 40 in good health and CMV-seronegative.

CDR3 nucleotides: TGTGCCAGCAGGCTAGCGGTCACAGATACGCAGTATTTT. This gives the protein CASRLAVTDTQYF. The rearrangement joins TRBV7-2 to TRBJ2-3; 7 bases map to TRBD2. With V trimmed by 6 bases and J by 2 bases, 2 bases remained unmatched. This CDR3 comprises 13 residues. Germline loops: CDR1 SGHTA, CDR2 FQGNSA. The complete variable domain, with remaining parts taken from reference TRBV7-2 and TRBJ2-3, reads GAGVSQSPSNKVTEKGKDVELRCDPISGHTALYWYRQSLGQGLEFLIYFQGNSAPDKSGLPSDRFSAERTGGSVSTLTIQRTQQEDSAVYLCASRLAVTDTQYFGPGTRLTVL.

This chain uses TRBV5-4 with TRBJ2-1, with 7 bases identical to TRBD2. This CDR3 is 15 amino acids long. Germline V gene lookup returns CDR1 SGHNT and CDR2 YYREEE (reference sequence). Trimming cost V 1 base and J 4 bases; bases outside gene matches: 5. The CDR3 DNA is TGTGCCAGCAGCTTGTCGGGGGGAGAGTACAATGAGCAGTTCTTC. Protein sequence: CASSLSGGEYNEQFF. Based on the CDR3 plus reference TRBV5-4 and TRBJ2-1, the full variable domain is ETGVTQSPTHLIKTRGQQVTLRCSSQSGHNTVSWYQQALGQGPQFIFQYYREEENGRGNFPPRFSGLQFPNYSSELNVNALELDDSALYLCASSLSGGEYNEQFFGPGTRLTVL.

V gene TRBV30 combines with J gene TRBJ1-1; D not resolved. The V end was cut by 1 base, the J end by 2 bases, with 14 bases between. This CDR3 has 15 amino acids. Germline-derived CDR1 and CDR2 are GTSNPN and SVGIG (reference sequence). The CDR3 region is CAWSGAPPVNTEAFF. For the CDR3, the DNA is TGTGCCTGGAGTGGAGCACCGCCGGTTAACACTGAAGCTTTCTTT.

The V and J genes are TRBV29-1 and TRBJ2-7; possible D gene TRBD2, 6 bases. Trimming took off 0 bases at V and 7 bases at J, with 10 bases between the two ends. This CDR3 is built from 12 residues. The germline CDR1 and CDR2 sequences are SQVTM and ANQGSEA. CDR3 loop: CSVEEPSGEQYF. Written as DNA, the CDR3 is TGCAGCGTTGAAGAACCCAGCGGGGAGCAGTACTTC.

The chain uses TRBV6-1 and TRBJ1-1; 9 bases map to TRBD1. Germline values: CDR1 MNHNS, CDR2 SASEGT. CDR3 length: 16 amino acids. After removal of 3 bases from V and 6 bases from J, the junction contained 11 bases not matched to a gene. Here the CDR3 reads CASSDGTGSIVAEAFF. DNA of the CDR3: TGTGCCAGCAGTGACGGGACAGGGAGTATAGTCGCTGAAGCTTTCTTT.

A note on this clone: The junction departs from germline at one end; a sequencing error may be responsible. V and J are TRBV7-9 and TRBJ2-5, with 13 bases aligning to TRBD2. The CDR3 sequence is 18 residues long. Germline CDR1 reads SEHNR; CDR2 reads FQNEAQ (reference sequence). The CDR3 loop reads CSSSLVATSGGSQETQYF. DNA of the CDR3: TGTTCCAGCAGCTTAGTAGCGACTAGCGGGGGGTCTCAAGAGACCCAGTACTTC.

This chain uses TRBV4-1 with TRBJ2-1; 10 bases agree with TRBD1. Germline trimming cut 3 bases from V and 8 bases from J; bases unmatched to any gene: 10. CDR3 length: 16 amino acids. Germline V CDR1 and CDR2: MGHRA, YSYEKL. CDR3 region: CASSQGGTGDLDEQFF. CDR3 DNA sequence: TGCGCCAGCAGCCAGGGGGGGACAGGGGATTTGGATGAGCAGTTCTTC.

This chain joins TRBV29-1 and TRBJ1-2; D unresolved. CDR1 and CDR2 from the germline V gene are SQVTM and ANQGSEA. V gave up 3 bases and J gave up 4 bases, with 18 bases separating them. The CDR3 sequence is 15 residues long. CDR3: CSVDGGQSPPYGYTF. CDR3 DNA sequence: TGCAGCGTTGATGGAGGGCAGTCCCCCCCCTATGGCTACACCTTC. Full variable domain (remainder filled in from reference TRBV29-1 and TRBJ1-2): SAVISQKPSRDICQRGTSLTIQCQVDSQVTMMFWYRQQPGQSLTLIATANQGSEATYESGFVIDKFPISRPNLTFSTLTVSNMSPEDSSIYLCSVDGGQSPPYGYTFGSGTRLTVV.

The rearrangement uses TRBV6-5 and TRBJ2-5; TRBD1 or TRBD2 may be the D gene (5 bases each). The DNA end is a closer match to TRBJ2-7, so the J assignment may be wrong. There are 14 residues in the CDR3. The germline V gene has CDR1 MNHEY and CDR2 SVGAGI. The DNA of the CDR3 is TGTGCCAGCACCGACGCTGGGACGGACTACGAGCAGTACTTC. Translating it yields CASTDAGTDYEQYF.

This clone was found a few times. The chain has TRBV18 and TRBJ2-7; D perhaps matches TRBD2 (5 bases). Germline V gene lookup returns CDR1 KGHSH and CDR2 LQKENI. Trimming took off 6 bases at V and 5 bases at J, with 17 bases between the two ends. The CDR3 spans 14 residues. CDR3 coding DNA: TGTGCCAGCTCGCTTGACTACACGAGCAACGAGCAGTACTTC. Amino acid sequence: CASSLDYTSNEQYF.

The chain recombines TRBV27 with TRBJ2-1; 9 nucleotides align to TRBD2. The CDR3 covers 17 residues. The trim removed 4 bases at V and 4 bases at J, leaving 11 bases unmatched. Germline CDR1 and CDR2: MNHEY and SMNVEV (reference sequence). In nucleotides, the CDR3 is TGTGCCAGCAGTTCCTGGGCGGGCGGGAGGGAGTACAATGAGCAGTTCTTC. The encoded protein is CASSSWAGGREYNEQFF.

This clone was detected once. CDR3 nucleotide sequence: TGTGCCAGCATGCGACAGAGCTACAATGAGCAGTTCTTC. This gives the protein CASMRQSYNEQFF. This chain uses TRBV2 with TRBJ2-1, with a tentative D call TRBD1 (5 bases). V dropped 7 bases and J dropped 3 bases, with 10 bases sitting between them. Germline V gene sequence: CDR1 SNHLY, CDR2 FYNNEI. There are 13 residues in the CDR3. The complete variable domain, with remaining parts taken from reference TRBV2 and TRBJ2-1, reads EPEVTQTPSHQVTQMGQEVILRCVPISNHLYFYWYRQILGQKVEFLVSFYNNEISEKSEIFDDQFSVERPDGSNFTLKIRSTKLEDSAMYFCASMRQSYNEQFFGPGTRLTVL.

The rearrangement joins TRBV2 to TRBJ1-1, with D perhaps TRBD1 (5 bases). Germline loops: CDR1 SNHLY, CDR2 FYNNEI. V lost 8 bases, J lost 1 base, and 11 bases lay in between. The CDR3 is 13 amino acids. Here the CDR3 reads CASGGDWNTEAFF. CDR3 nucleotide sequence: TGTGCCAGCGGTGGGGACTGGAACACTGAAGCTTTCTTT.

The gene calls are TRBV7-8 and TRBJ1-1; 9 bases agree with TRBD1. The germline V gene has CDR1 SGHVS and CDR2 FQNEAQ. The CDR3 runs to 17 residues. J gave up 1 base and V 5 bases, and 11 bases lay outside the gene matches. The CDR3 sequence: CASSTPGQGRWNTEAFF. For the CDR3, the DNA is TGTGCCAGCAGCACGCCGGGACAGGGCAGGTGGAACACTGAAGCTTTCTTT.

There are a few counts of this clone. V gene TRBV9 combines with J gene TRBJ2-6, with D perhaps TRBD1 (6 bases). CDR1 SGDLS and CDR2 YYNGEE come from the germline V gene. Trimming stripped 4 bases from V and 4 bases from J, with 18 bases between. This CDR3 comprises 17 residues. This CDR3 is CASSLNGQTVGANVLTF. The CDR3 DNA follows: TGTGCCAGCAGCCTTAACGGACAGACGGTGGGGGCCAACGTCCTGACTTTC.

This chain joins TRBV7-3 and TRBJ2-2; D uncertain. V lost 4 bases and J 5 bases, leaving 8 bases between the germline ends. The CDR3 contains 13 residues. The V gene's germline CDR1 is SGHTA and CDR2 FQGTGA. CDR3 in amino acids: CASSSTPTGELFF. The CDR3 region has the DNA TGTGCCAGCAGCTCAACCCCAACCGGGGAGCTGTTTTTT.

The chain employs TRBV7-2 and TRBJ2-7; D is perhaps TRBD2 (6 bases). Trimming shortened V by 1 base and J by 1 base, and 8 bases separated the two germline ends. The CDR3 covers 14 residues. The germline V gene encodes CDR1 SGHTA and CDR2 FQGNSA. In nucleotides, the CDR3 is TGTGCCAGCAGCTTAGGGGGACTTTCCTACGAGCAGTACTTC. It specifies CASSLGGLSYEQYF.

The chain is built from TRBV7-9 and TRBJ2-1; possibly TRBD2 for D (6 bases). V gave up 5 bases and J gave up 6 bases, with 17 bases separating them. CDR3 length: 15 amino acids. Germline V lookup: CDR1 SEHNR, CDR2 FQNEAQ (reference sequence). The DNA for the CDR3 is TGTGCCAGCAGCCCCCCTTTAGCGGTGGGCAATGAGCAGTTCTTC. Amino acids: CASSPPLAVGNEQFF.

The chain uses TRBV28 and TRBJ2-3, with TRBD2 matching 14 bases. This CDR3 has 20 residues. J gave up 0 bases and V 8 bases, and 16 bases lay outside the gene matches. Germline values: CDR1 MDHEN, CDR2 SYDVKM. The CDR3 nucleotides read TGTGCCAGCGCCACTCCCGGGACTAGCGGGGGAGATACTAGCACAGATACGCAGTATTTT. Amino acid sequence: CASATPGTSGGDTSTDTQYF.

The rearrangement joins TRBV28 to TRBJ2-7, with 15 bases that match TRBD2. CDR3 length: 17 amino acids. Germline-derived CDR1 and CDR2 are MDHEN and SYDVKM. With 4 bases clipped from V and 0 bases from J, the junction kept 4 bases outside the gene matches. DNA for the CDR3: TGTGCCAGCAGTTCGGGACTAGCGGGAGGATTCTCCTACGAGCAGTACTTC. This sequence encodes CASSSGLAGGFSYEQYF. Using reference TRBV28 and TRBJ2-7 for the parts outside the CDR3, the full variable domain is DVKVTQSSRYLVKRTGEKVFLECVQDMDHENMFWYRQDPGLGLRLIYFSYDVKMKEKGDIPEGYSVSREKKERFSLILESASTNQTSMYLCASSSGLAGGFSYEQYFGPGTRLTVT.

The chain combines TRBV4-1 with TRBJ2-7; D is unresolved. The CDR3 loop spans 14 amino acids. The germline V gene has CDR1 MGHRA and CDR2 YSYEKL. Trimming pared 4 bases from V and 6 bases from J, leaving 16 bases between. This chain's CDR3 is CASSLGTVLSEQYF. The CDR3 region has the DNA TGCGCCAGCAGCCTTGGAACAGTACTTTCCGAGCAGTACTTC.

The V and J genes are TRBV7-3 and TRBJ2-5; 8 bases are a match to TRBD2. Losses at the gene ends were 3 bases for V and 5 bases for J; bases not matched to a gene: 11. Per the germline V gene, CDR1 is SGHTA and CDR2 is FQGTGA. This CDR3 region has 16 residues. The CDR3 spells CASSLGLAGRVETQYF. In DNA, the CDR3 is TGTGCCAGCAGCTTGGGTCTAGCGGGCAGGGTTGAGACCCAGTACTTC.

CDR3 nucleotides: TGTGCCAGCAGTTACGACACAGTAACCGGGGAGCTGTTTTTT. It encodes CASSYDTVTGELFF. This chain joins TRBV6-5 and TRBJ2-2; D is unresolved. The germline gives CDR1 MNHEY, CDR2 SVGAGI. The CDR3 loop spans 14 amino acids. V gave up 2 bases and J gave up 5 bases, with 9 bases separating them.

The J gene is TRBJ1-2, the V gene TRBV30; possible D gene TRBD1, 5 bases. Per germline, CDR1 GTSNPN and CDR2 SVGIG (reference sequence). Trimming took 2 bases from V and 6 from J, leaving 10 bases between them. The CDR3 has 12 residues. In DNA form, the CDR3 reads TGTGCCTGGAGTATGGCGGGGCATGGCTACACCTTC. This codes for CAWSMAGHGYTF.

The chain uses TRBV5-1 and TRBJ2-3, with 10 bases that match TRBD2. The V segment lost 0 bases and the J segment 3 bases; nucleotides outside the gene matches: 4. There are 16 residues in the CDR3. Germline assignment: CDR1 SGHRS and CDR2 YFSETQ. The CDR3 sequence is CASSLEAGGYTDTQYF. For the CDR3, the DNA is TGCGCCAGCAGCTTGGAAGCGGGGGGGTATACAGATACGCAGTATTTT.

This chain connects TRBV7-8 to TRBJ2-5; D call uncertain. CDR1 and CDR2 (germline): SGHVS, FQNEAQ. The CDR3 contains 13 residues. V lost 0 bases, J lost 3 bases, and 5 bases lay in between. This CDR3 reads CASSLAQKETQYF. CDR3 in DNA: TGTGCCAGCAGCTTAGCCCAAAAAGAGACCCAGTACTTC.

This chain joins TRBV5-5 and TRBJ2-7; 10 bases line up with TRBD1. The CDR3 is made up of 19 amino acids. Trimming removed 7 bases from V and 6 bases from J; junction bases left unmatched: 25. Germline V gene sequence: CDR1 SGHKS, CDR2 YYEKEE (reference sequence). CDR3 amino acids: CASPFTGTGVTLPRLEQYF. CDR3 DNA sequence: TGTGCCAGCCCCTTTACCGGGACAGGGGTCACCCTACCTCGTCTCGAGCAGTACTTC.

The rearrangement joins TRBV7-2 to TRBJ2-5; possible D gene TRBD2, 5 bases. The CDR3 is 13 residues long. In germline, CDR1 is SGHTA, CDR2 FQGNSA. The germline V and J ends were trimmed by 4 bases and 7 bases, with 13 bases remaining between them. CDR3 DNA: TGTGCCAGCAGCTCACGACAAGAGGGGACCCAGTACTTC. This codes for CASSSRQEGTQYF.

This clone showed up just a few times. The chain carries TRBV28 and TRBJ2-3, with D tentatively TRBD1 (5 bases). The CDR3 totals 17 residues. V was shortened by 3 bases and J by 0 bases, with 16 bases between the two germline ends. CDR1 and CDR2 from the germline V gene are MDHEN and SYDVKM. CDR3 DNA: TGTGCCAGCAGTTTTACCCAGGGCAGACGGAGCACAGATACGCAGTATTTT. Translated, it gives CASSFTQGRRSTDTQYF.